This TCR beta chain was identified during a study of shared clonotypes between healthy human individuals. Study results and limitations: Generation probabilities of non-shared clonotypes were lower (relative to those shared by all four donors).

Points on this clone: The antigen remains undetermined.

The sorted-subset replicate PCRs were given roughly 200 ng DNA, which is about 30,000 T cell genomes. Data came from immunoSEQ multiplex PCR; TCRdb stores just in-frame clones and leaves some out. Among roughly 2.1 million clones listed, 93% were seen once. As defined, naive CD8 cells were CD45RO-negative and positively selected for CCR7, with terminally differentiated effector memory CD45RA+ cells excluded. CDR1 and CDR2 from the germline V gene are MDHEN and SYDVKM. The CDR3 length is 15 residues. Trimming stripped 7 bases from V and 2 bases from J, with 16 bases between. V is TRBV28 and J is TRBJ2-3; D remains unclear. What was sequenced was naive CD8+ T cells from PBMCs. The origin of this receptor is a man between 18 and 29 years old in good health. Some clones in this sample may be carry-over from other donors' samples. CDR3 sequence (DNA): TGTGCCAGCAACTTCCCTACCAGCTACACAGATACGCAGTATTTT. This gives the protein CASNFPTSYTDTQYF.